Listed below are T cell receptor beta chains from one sample, sequenced in a study of blood T cell repertoires in COVID-19. Sequencing was performed with immunoSEQ multiplex PCR; in TCRdb, only in-frame clones are kept and a portion is missing. The sample yields approximately 71,000 clones, about 86% seen once. The specimen sequenced was peripheral blood. These receptors all stem from a man aged 45-65 years with acute or convalescent COVID-19. Each CDR3 is given with its conserved first and last residue.

v_gene	j_gene	CDR3aa
TRBV3-1/TRBV3-2	TRBJ1-1	CASSPTYRVLDTEAFF
TRBV10-3	TRBJ1-2	CAISERTYGYTF
TRBV27	TRBJ2-7	CASRPPNRDEQYF
TRBV6-6	TRBJ1-1	CASKTGANTEAFF
TRBV4-1	TRBJ2-3	CASSQESRTDTQYF
TRBV9	TRBJ2-5	CASSEQGLNEETQYF
TRBV10-3	TRBJ1-3	CAISGGDSSGNTIYF
TRBV7-9	TRBJ2-7	CASSSPGLAGEWYEQYF
TRBV7-8	TRBJ1-3	CASSLTGGDSGNTIYF
TRBV19	TRBJ1-4	CASSPGRFSEKLFF
TRBV7-3	TRBJ2-3	CASSLGGARSDTQYF
TRBV12-3/TRBV12-4	TRBJ2-7	CASSFGGYEQYF
TRBV25-1	TRBJ2-5	CASSEFEFQETQYF
TRBV27	TRBJ2-5	CASSLSGTGVETQYF
TRBV27	TRBJ2-1	CASSIPGLAEKFNEQFF
TRBV9	TRBJ2-7	CASNVEGQGIYEQYF
TRBV4-2	TRBJ2-3	CASSQDMASGSADTQYF
TRBV29-1	TRBJ2-7	CSISEMGRDDEQYF
TRBV25-1	TRBJ1-1	CASEEQGENTEAFF
TRBV7-9	TRBJ1-1	CASSLSGLYTEAFF
TRBV11-2	TRBJ2-2	CASSLVPGDGTGELFF
TRBV18	TRBJ2-1	CASSPWTLAGDTGGYNEQFF
TRBV20-1	TRBJ2-7	CSARSGHEQYF
TRBV29-1	TRBJ2-1	CSVEGRGREDEQFF
TRBV6-5	TRBJ1-4	CASSRGGVGEKLFF
TRBV30	TRBJ2-1	CAWSGLAGSSYNEQFF
TRBV29-1	TRBJ1-3	CSAKRVPSGNTIYF
TRBV5-6	TRBJ1-2	CASSLDGGLQGGYTF
TRBV7-8	TRBJ2-7	CASSLVAGQGGYEQYF
TRBV24-1	TRBJ2-7	CATSDIGVAEQYF
TRBV19	TRBJ1-4	CASRPRQGARTNEKLFF
TRBV19	TRBJ1-5	CASSPRGSRNQPQHF
TRBV27	TRBJ2-7	CASSFSGGSYEQYF
TRBV4-1	TRBJ2-1	CASSAGTSGESEQFF
TRBV6-5	TRBJ2-3	CASSYASGGYTDTQYF
TRBV11-3	TRBJ2-1	CASSLEAGRNEQFF
TRBV7-2	TRBJ2-1	CASSPQAEQFF
TRBV29-1	TRBJ1-1	CSVNTGDRYEAFF
TRBV7-9	TRBJ1-1	CASSLWGTANTEAFF
TRBV2	TRBJ2-7	CASSEAQGTASYEQYF
TRBV2	TRBJ1-1	CASGWGANTEAFF
TRBV21-1	TRBJ1-5	CASSSSGLSQPQHF
TRBV19	TRBJ2-3	CASSRRELTDTQYF
TRBV25-1	TRBJ1-2	CASSEPGQGSNYGYTF
TRBV28	TRBJ1-3	CASSPGGGGSGNTIYF
TRBV2	TRBJ2-7	CASSAQPAGTGGEQYF
TRBV2	TRBJ2-7	CASSDRDRGHEQYF
TRBV7-2	TRBJ1-4	CASSLVSGGGKLFF
TRBV19	TRBJ2-1	CASSPSAGGYEQFF
TRBV7-3	TRBJ2-7	CASSLNGGTYEQYF
TRBV6-1	TRBJ2-3	CASSEGIGVRTDTQYF
TRBV28	TRBJ1-5	CASSKYPDRGNQPQHF
TRBV30	TRBJ2-3	CAWSVWTSGRDTQYF